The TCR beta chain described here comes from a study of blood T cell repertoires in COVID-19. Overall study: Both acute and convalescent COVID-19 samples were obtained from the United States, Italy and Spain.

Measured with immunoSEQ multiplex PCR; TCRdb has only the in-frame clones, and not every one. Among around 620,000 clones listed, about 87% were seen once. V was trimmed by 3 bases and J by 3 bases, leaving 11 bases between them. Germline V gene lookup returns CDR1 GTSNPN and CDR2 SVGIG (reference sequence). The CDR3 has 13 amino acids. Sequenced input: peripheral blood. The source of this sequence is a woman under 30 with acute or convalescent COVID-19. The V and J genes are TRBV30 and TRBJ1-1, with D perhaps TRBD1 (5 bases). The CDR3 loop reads CAWRGRADTEAFF. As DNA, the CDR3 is TGTGCCTGGAGGGGCAGGGCGGACACTGAAGCTTTCTTT. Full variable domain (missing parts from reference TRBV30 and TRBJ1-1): SQTIHQWPATLVQPVGSPLSLECTVEGTSNPNLYWYRQAAGRGLQLLFYSVGIGQISSEVPQNLSASRPQDRQFILSSKKLLLSDSGFYLCAWRGRADTEAFFGQGTRLTVV.